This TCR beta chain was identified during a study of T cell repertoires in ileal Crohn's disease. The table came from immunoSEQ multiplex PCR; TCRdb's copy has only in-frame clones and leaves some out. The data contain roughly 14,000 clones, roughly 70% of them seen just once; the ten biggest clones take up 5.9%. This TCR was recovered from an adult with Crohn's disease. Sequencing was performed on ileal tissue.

CDR3 coding DNA: TGTGCCAGCAGCTTCCAGTTCGGCCAGGGGACCTACGAGCAGTACTTC. Its protein is CASSFQFGQGTYEQYF. The rearrangement uses TRBV7-2 and TRBJ2-7, with a possible D match to TRBD1 (6 bases). The length of the CDR3 is 16 residues. Germline V gives CDR1 SGHTA, CDR2 FQGNSA. The V end was cut by 3 bases, the J end by 2 bases, with 17 bases between.